This entry concerns a single TCR beta chain. Its antigen remains unidentified. No base-level quality is on record; no much larger clone is a single base apart. Other DNA sequences from this sample encode an identical CDR3 as well. Separate from the approximately 700-subject first cohort, the validation cohort of 120 subjects was the group to which the donors belonged. The germline V gene supplies CDR1 SGHTA and CDR2 FQGTGA. V is reduced by 1 base and J by 5 bases, leaving a spacing of 7 bases between them. The CDR3 sequence holds 13 residues, the cysteine and phenylalanine included. Only CDR3 DNA is held: 39 bases, read in frame from base 1. Preparation of the library involved the immunoSEQ multiplex PCR assay. In the authors' own workflow: A statistical classification framework was developed to diagnose cytomegalovirus status using the catalog of TCR beta chain sequences. The source is immuneACCESS, and TCRdb retained only in-frame sequences with V and J called. Part of the clones is not carried over; for the studies checked, unresolved V genes explain less than half of this, and the remainder is unexplained. The V and J calls and the clone size are those of that table, but D and trimming were determined from the DNA. The sample table holds about 150,000 clones, of which 75% to 90% were seen once. The ten largest make up about 20% of the sample.

The sample is drawn from a study of cytomegalovirus exposure and HLA in healthy donors listed by TCRdb under 2017. For the wider study: A later analysis indicated that the 120 validation repertoires were generated on the platform also employed for the approximately 700 repertoires of the first cohort. In addition to the first cohort of 500 to 850 subjects, a separate validation cohort of approximately 130 different subjects was used. The aim of the study was to test whether cataloging public T cell receptors could identify signatures of past pathogen exposure. To predict cytomegalovirus infection status, the study brought together high-throughput TCR immunosequencing, statistical association of individual TCRs with disease status, and machine learning.

Beyond this particular receptor, the publication reports: In both the original and validation cohorts, the classifier was reported to diagnose cytomegalovirus status with high specificity and sensitivity. The study gave a list of 150 to 200 TCR beta chains associated with cytomegalovirus. All 120 repertoires were used to score co-occurrence in the validation cohort in a later analysis, because that analysis had no HLA typing for the cohort. Three of the identified cytomegalovirus-associated TCR beta chains were confirmed in vitro to be specific for cytomegalovirus antigens. A later analysis found that TCRs clustered in the first cohort also tended to co-occur in the 120 or so validation repertoires, with 94% of cluster scores above 0. The authors suggested that the approach could potentially be generalized to other disease states and immunological phenotypes. Most TCR sequences were seen in very few donors, while some public TCRs were found in many individuals.

The chain is encoded by TRBV7-3 joined to TRBJ2-3, with TRBD2 perhaps the D gene, on 5 matching bases. The sequenced sample was PBMCs. The clonotype originates from a man aged 18 to 29 in good health and CMV-seropositive. The nucleotides are TGTGCCAGCAGCTTAAGAGAGGGAGATACGCAGTATTTT. Its coded protein is CASSLREGDTQYF.